This T cell receptor (beta chain) was sequenced during a study of blood T cell repertoires in COVID-19. The overall study: Specimens from acute and convalescent COVID-19 originated in the United States, Italy and Spain. The cDNA or gDNA used as material had been derived from T cells, B-cell-depleted T cells, or PBMCs.

In the study's own analysis: Counts of nucleated cells, estimated from reference gene primer amplification, were obtained. The method was immunoSEQ multiplex PCR; TCRdb's version includes in-frame clones alone and lacks a portion of them. The DNA was the basis for D and trimming; V, J and clone size are from that table. This sample has about 64,000 clones, with approximately 80% found just once. Between the trimmed V and J ends, which lost 3 bases and 8 bases, there was a span of 14 bases. The CDR3 length is 14 residues. Germline V gene data show CDR1 as LGHDT and CDR2 as YNNKEL (reference sequence). Followed longitudinally, the Seattle patients had been enrolled during active infection. This clone was recorded once.

The sequenced material came from peripheral blood. This clonotype was sampled from a man in his fifties or sixties with COVID-19, enrolled during active disease. This chain uses TRBV3-1 (or the pseudogene TRBV3-2) with TRBJ2-1; TRBD2 might be the D (5 bases). CDR3 DNA: TGTGCCAGCAGCCACCGCCCGGCGGGCGATGAGCAGTTCTTC. This gives the protein CASSHRPAGDEQFF.